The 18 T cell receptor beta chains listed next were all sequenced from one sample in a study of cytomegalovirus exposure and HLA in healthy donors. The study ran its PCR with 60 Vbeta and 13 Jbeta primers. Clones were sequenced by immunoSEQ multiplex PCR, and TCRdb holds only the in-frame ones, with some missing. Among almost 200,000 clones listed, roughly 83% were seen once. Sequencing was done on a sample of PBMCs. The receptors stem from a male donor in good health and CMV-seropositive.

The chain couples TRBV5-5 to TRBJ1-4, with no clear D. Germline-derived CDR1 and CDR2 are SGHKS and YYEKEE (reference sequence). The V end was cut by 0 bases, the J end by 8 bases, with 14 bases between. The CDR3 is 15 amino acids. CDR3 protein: CASSLEPGLGEKLFF. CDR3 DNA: TGTGCCAGCAGCTTGGAACCCGGACTCGGAGAAAAACTGTTTTTT.

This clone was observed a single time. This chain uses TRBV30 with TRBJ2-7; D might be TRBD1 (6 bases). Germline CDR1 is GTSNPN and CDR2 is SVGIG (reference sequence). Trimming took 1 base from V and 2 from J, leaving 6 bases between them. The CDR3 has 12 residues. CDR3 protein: CAWSDRAYEQYF. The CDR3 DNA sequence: TGTGCCTGGAGTGACAGGGCCTACGAGCAGTACTTC.

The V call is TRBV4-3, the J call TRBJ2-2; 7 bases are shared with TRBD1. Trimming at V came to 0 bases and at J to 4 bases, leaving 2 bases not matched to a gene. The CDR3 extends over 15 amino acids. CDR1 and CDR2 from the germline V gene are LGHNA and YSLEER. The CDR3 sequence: CASSQEGTATGELFF. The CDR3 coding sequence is TGCGCCAGCAGCCAAGAGGGGACAGCCACCGGGGAGCTGTTTTTT.

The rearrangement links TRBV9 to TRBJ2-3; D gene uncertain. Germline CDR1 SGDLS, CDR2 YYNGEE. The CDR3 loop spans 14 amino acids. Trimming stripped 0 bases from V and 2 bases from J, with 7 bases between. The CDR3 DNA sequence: TGTGCCAGCAGCGTAGCGAGCTCCACAGATACGCAGTATTTT. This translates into CASSVASSTDTQYF.

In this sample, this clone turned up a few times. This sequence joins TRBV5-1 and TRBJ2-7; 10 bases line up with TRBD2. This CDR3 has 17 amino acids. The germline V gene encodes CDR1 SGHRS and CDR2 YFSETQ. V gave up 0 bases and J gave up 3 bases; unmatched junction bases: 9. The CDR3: CASSLEPPSGSGYEQYF. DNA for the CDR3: TGCGCCAGCAGCTTGGAGCCACCTAGCGGGAGTGGCTACGAGCAGTACTTC.

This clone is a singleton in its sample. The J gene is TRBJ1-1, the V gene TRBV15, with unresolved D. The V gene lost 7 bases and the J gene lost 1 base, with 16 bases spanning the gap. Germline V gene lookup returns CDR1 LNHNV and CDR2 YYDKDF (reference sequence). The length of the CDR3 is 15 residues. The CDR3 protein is CATNVERSPNTEAFF. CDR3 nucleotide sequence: TGTGCCACCAACGTCGAACGGAGCCCGAACACTGAAGCTTTCTTT.

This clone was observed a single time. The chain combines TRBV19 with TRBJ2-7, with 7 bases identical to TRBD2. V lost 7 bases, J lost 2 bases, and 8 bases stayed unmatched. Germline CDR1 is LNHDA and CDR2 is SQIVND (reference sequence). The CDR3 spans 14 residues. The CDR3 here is CASTLGRGAYEQYF. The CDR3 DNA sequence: TGTGCCAGTACCCTCGGCCGGGGGGCCTACGAGCAGTACTTC.

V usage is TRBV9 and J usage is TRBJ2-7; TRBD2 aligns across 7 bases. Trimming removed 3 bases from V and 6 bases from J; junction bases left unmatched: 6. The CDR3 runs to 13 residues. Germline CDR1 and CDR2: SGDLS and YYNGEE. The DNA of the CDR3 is TGTGCCAGCAGCGCATCTACTAGCGTCGAGCAGTACTTC. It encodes CASSASTSVEQYF.

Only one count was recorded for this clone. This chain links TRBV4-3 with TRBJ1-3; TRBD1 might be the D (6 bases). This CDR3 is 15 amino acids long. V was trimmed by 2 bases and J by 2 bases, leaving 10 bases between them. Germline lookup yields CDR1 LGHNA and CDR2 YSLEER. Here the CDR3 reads CASSQLQGTGNTIYF. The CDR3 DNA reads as TGCGCCAGCAGCCAACTCCAGGGGACTGGAAACACCATATATTTT.

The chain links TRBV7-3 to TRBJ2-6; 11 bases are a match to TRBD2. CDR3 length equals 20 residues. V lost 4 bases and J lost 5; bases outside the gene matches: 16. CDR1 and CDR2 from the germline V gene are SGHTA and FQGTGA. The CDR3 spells CASSSLIAGGPTLRANVLTF. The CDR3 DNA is TGTGCCAGCAGCTCCCTAATAGCGGGAGGGCCAACCCTACGGGCCAACGTCCTGACTTTC. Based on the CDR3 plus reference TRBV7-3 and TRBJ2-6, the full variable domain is GAGVSQTPSNKVTEKGKYVELRCDPISGHTALYWYRQSLGQGPEFLIYFQGTGAADDSGLPNDRFFAVRPEGSVSTLKIQRTERGDSAVYLCASSSLIAGGPTLRANVLTFGAGSRLTVL.

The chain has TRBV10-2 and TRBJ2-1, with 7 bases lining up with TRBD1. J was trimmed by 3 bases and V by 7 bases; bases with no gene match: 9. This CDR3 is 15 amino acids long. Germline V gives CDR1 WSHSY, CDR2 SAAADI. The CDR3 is CASIAPGTDYNEQFF. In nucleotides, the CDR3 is TGCGCCAGCATCGCCCCCGGGACAGACTACAATGAGCAGTTCTTC.

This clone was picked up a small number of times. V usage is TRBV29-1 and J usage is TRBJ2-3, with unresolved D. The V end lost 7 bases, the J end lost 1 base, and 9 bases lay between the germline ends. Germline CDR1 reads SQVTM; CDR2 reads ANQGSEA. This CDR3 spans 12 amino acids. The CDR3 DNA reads TGCAGCGCCGTGACTCGCACAGATACGCAGTATTTT. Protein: CSAVTRTDTQYF.

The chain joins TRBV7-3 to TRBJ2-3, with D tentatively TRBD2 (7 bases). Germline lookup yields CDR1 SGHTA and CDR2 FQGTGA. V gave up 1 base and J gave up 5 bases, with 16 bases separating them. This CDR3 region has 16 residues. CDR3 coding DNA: TGTGCCAGCAGCTTAAAGGGGGGGGCGCAGGGAGATACGCAGTATTTT. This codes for CASSLKGGAQGDTQYF.

The CDR3 nucleotides are TGTGCCAGCAGCAAGGGGACTAGCGGGAGTTTGAGCACCGGGGAGCTGTTTTTT. The encoded protein is CASSKGTSGSLSTGELFF. This chain connects TRBV9 to TRBJ2-2, with TRBD2 identical over 14 bases. From germline, CDR1 is SGDLS and CDR2 YYNGEE. CDR3 length equals 18 residues. V shed 4 bases and J 4 bases; nucleotides not matched to a gene: 9.

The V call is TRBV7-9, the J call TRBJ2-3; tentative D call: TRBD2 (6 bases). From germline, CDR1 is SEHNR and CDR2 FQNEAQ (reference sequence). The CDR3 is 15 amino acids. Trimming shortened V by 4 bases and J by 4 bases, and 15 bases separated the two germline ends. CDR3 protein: CASSSTWRDSDTQYF. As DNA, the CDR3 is TGTGCCAGCAGCTCAACCTGGAGGGACTCAGATACGCAGTATTTT.

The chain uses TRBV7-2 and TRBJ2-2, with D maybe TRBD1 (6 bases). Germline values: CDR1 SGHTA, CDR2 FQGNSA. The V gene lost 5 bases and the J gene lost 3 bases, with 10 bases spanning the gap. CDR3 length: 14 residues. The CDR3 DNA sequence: TGTGCCAGCAGCCCCTACAGGGACACCGGGGAGCTGTTTTTT. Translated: CASSPYRDTGELFF.

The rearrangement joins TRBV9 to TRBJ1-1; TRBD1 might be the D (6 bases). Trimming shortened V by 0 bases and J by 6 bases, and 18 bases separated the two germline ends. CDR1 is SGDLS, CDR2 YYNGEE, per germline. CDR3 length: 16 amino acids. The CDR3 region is CASSVATATGISEAFF. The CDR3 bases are TGTGCCAGCAGCGTAGCTACAGCTACAGGGATTTCTGAAGCTTTCTTT.

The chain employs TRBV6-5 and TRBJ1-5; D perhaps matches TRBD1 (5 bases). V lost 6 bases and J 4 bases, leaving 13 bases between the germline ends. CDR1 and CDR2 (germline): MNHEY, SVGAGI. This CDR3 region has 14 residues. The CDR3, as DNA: TGTGCCAGCAGACCAGACAGTTTAAATCAGCCCCAGCATTTT. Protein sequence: CASRPDSLNQPQHF.